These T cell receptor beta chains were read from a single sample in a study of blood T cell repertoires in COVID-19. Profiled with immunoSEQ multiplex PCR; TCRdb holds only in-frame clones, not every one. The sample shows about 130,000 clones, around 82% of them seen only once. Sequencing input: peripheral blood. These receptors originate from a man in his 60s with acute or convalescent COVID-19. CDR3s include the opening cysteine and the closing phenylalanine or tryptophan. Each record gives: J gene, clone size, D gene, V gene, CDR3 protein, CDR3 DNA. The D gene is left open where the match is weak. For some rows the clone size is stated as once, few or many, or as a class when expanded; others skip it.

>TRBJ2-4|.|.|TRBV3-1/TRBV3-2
CASSPLGGSQNIQYF
TGTGCCAGCAGCCCCCTTGGGGGGAGTCAAAACATTCAGTACTTC
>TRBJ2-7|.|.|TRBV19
CASSMVSGYEQYF
TGTGCCAGTAGTATGGTTAGCGGCTACGAGCAGTACTTC
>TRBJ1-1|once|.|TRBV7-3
CASSLAHGTEAFF
TGTGCCAGCAGCTTAGCGCACGGCACTGAAGCTTTCTTT
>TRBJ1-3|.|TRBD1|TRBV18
CASSHPGTDSGNTIYF
TGTGCCAGCTCACATCCAGGGACAGACTCTGGAAACACCATATATTTT
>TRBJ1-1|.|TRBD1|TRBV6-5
CASSYSLDRKDTEAFF
TGTGCCAGCAGTTATAGTTTGGACAGGAAGGACACTGAAGCTTTCTTT
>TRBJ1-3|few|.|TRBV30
CAWKKDLGNTIYF
TGTGCCTGGAAAAAGGACTTAGGAAACACCATATATTTT
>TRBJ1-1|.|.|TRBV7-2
CASSLYGEGTEAFF
TGTGCCAGCAGCTTATACGGGGAGGGCACTGAAGCTTTCTTT
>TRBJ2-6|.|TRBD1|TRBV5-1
CASSLSGTESGANVLTF
TGCGCCAGCAGCCTCAGTGGGACAGAGTCTGGGGCCAACGTCCTGACTTTC
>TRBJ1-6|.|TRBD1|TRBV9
CASSATGGNSPLHF
TGTGCCAGCAGCGCGACAGGGGGCAATTCACCCCTCCACTTT
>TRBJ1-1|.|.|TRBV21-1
CASSKPSLRANTEAFF
TGTGCCAGCAGCAAACCATCCTTGAGGGCGAACACTGAAGCTTTCTTT
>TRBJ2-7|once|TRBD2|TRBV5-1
CASTNLAGGYEQYF
TGCGCCAGCACCAACTTAGCGGGAGGCTACGAGCAGTACTTC
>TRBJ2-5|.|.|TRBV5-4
CASSSVGVETQYF
TGTGCCAGCAGCTCAGTAGGAGTGGAGACCCAGTACTTC
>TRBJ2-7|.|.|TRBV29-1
CSAMQVGEGEQYF
TGCAGCGCCATGCAAGTGGGTGAGGGAGAGCAGTACTTC
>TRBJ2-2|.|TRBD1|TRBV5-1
CASSLGQGADTGELFF
TGCGCCAGCAGCTTGGGGCAGGGGGCCGACACCGGGGAGCTGTTTTTT
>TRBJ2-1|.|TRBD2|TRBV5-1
CASSDPGLAGSEQFF
TGCGCCAGCAGCGATCCGGGACTAGCGGGATCTGAGCAGTTCTTC
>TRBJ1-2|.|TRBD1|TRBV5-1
CASSLARDSVYGYTF
TGCGCCAGCAGCTTGGCCCGGGACAGTGTCTATGGCTACACCTTC
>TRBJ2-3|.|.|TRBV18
CASSPLSWGPASTDTQYF
TGTGCCAGCTCACCCCTTTCGTGGGGCCCCGCTAGCACAGATACGCAGTATTTT
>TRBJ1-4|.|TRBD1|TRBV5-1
CASSFTPGQANEKLFF
TGCGCCAGCAGCTTTACCCCCGGACAGGCTAATGAAAAACTGTTTTTT
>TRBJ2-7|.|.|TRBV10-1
CASSESGRYEQYF
TGCGCCAGCAGTGAGTCTGGGCGATACGAGCAGTACTTC
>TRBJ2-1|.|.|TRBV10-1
CASSESSITLGEQFF
TGCGCCAGCAGTGAGTCGAGCATAACCCTCGGTGAGCAGTTCTTC
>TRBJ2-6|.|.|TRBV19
CASSIEGAGANVLTF
TGTGCCAGTAGTATAGAAGGGGCCGGGGCCAACGTCCTGACTTTC
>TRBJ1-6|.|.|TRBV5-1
CASSETAVNSPLHF
TGCGCCAGCAGCGAAACCGCGGTAAATTCACCCCTCCACTTT
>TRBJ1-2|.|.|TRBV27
CASSLSTGFGYTF
TGTGCCAGCAGTTTATCTACAGGGTTCGGCTACACCTTC
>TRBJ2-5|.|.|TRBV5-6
CASSLVAGETQYF
TGTGCCAGCAGCTTGGTCGCGGGAGAGACCCAGTACTTC
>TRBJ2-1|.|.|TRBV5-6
CASSLGFASSYNEQFF
TGTGCCAGCAGCTTGGGGTTCGCGAGCTCCTACAATGAGCAGTTCTTC